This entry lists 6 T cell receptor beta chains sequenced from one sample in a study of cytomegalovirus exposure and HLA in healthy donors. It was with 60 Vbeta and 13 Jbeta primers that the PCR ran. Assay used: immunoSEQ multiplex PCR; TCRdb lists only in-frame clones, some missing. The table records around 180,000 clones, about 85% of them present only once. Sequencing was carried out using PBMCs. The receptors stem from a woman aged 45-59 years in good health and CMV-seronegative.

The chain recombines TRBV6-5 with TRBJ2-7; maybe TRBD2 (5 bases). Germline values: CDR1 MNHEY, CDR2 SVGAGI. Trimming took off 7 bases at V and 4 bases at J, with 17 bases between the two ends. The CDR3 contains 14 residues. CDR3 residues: CASTQEQLAYEQYF. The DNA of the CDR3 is TGTGCCAGCACTCAAGAACAGCTAGCTTACGAGCAGTACTTC.

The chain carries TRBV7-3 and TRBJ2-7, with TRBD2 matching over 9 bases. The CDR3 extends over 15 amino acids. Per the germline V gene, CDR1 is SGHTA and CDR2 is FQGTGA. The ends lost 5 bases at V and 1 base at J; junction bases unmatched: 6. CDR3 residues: CASSPETSGSYEQYF. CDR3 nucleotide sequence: TGTGCCAGCAGCCCAGAGACTAGCGGATCCTACGAGCAGTACTTC.

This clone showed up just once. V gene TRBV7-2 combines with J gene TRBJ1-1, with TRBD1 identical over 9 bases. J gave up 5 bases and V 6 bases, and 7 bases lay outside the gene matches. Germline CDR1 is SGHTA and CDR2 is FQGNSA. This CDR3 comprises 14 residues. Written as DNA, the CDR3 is TGTGCCAGCAGACCCGGACAGGGGATAACTGAAGCTTTCTTT. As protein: CASRPGQGITEAFF.

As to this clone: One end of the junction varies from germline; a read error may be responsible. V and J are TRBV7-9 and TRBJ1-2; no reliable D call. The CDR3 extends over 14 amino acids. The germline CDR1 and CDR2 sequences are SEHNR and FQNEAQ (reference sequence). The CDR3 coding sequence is TGTGCCAGCAGCTTAGGGGAGAAACTCTATGGCTACATCTTC. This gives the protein CASSLGEKLYGYIF.

In DNA, the CDR3 is TGCAGCGTTGAAGACAAACTAGCGGGGTGGGCCTACGAGCAGTACTTC. It encodes CSVEDKLAGWAYEQYF. The genes are TRBV29-1 and TRBJ2-7, with 10 bases fitting TRBD2. V shed 0 bases, J shed 2 bases, and the junction held 7 bases outside the gene matches. From germline, CDR1 is SQVTM and CDR2 ANQGSEA. The CDR3 is 16 residues long.

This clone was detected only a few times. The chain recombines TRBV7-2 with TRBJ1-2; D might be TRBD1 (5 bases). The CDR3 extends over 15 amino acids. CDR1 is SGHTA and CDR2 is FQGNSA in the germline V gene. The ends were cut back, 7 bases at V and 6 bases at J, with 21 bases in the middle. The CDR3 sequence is CASMLKSNRRNGYTF. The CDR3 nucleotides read TGTGCCAGCATGCTTAAATCCAACAGGCGGAATGGCTACACCTTC. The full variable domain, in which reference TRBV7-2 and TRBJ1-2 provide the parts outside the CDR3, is GAGVSQSPSNKVTEKGKDVELRCDPISGHTALYWYRQSLGQGLEFLIYFQGNSAPDKSGLPSDRFSAERTGGSVSTLTIQRTQQEDSAVYLCASMLKSNRRNGYTFGSGTRLTVV.